These 18 T cell receptor beta chains came from one sample sequenced in a study of cytomegalovirus exposure and HLA in healthy donors. Primers for the PCR totalled 60 Vbeta and 13 Jbeta. TCRdb's table, derived via immunoSEQ multiplex PCR, lists solely in-frame clones and lacks some. The table lists 150,000 or so clones, around 80% of them singletons. The sample taken for sequencing was PBMCs. These receptors were collected from a woman aged 45-59 years in good health and CMV-seropositive.

CDR3 sequence reads: CASSLTDRVYEQYF. The CDR3 region has the DNA TGTGCCAGCAGTCTTACGGACAGGGTCTACGAGCAGTACTTC. The chain uses TRBV7-9 and TRBJ2-7; TRBD1 aligns across 8 bases. The CDR3 spans 14 residues. V lost 6 bases, J lost 3 bases, and 7 bases stayed unmatched. The V gene's germline CDR1 is SEHNR and CDR2 FQNEAQ (reference sequence).

This sequence joins TRBV6-5 and TRBJ1-2; weak D call: TRBD1 (6 bases). The ends were cut back, 6 bases at V and 4 bases at J, with 12 bases in the middle. Germline loops: CDR1 MNHEY, CDR2 SVGAGI. The CDR3 totals 13 residues. The CDR3 region has the DNA TGTGCCAGCAGGGCAGGGGCTCTCTATGGCTACACCTTC. Protein: CASRAGALYGYTF.

This clone occurred a few times. The chain links TRBV28 to TRBJ2-2; TRBD2 matches at 12 bases. CDR1 is MDHEN, CDR2 SYDVKM, per germline. Trimming cost V 8 bases and J 7 bases; bases outside gene matches: 20. There are 19 residues in the CDR3. CDR3 sequence: CASQNSGLAGLNFHGELFF. The CDR3 DNA sequence: TGTGCCAGCCAGAACTCGGGACTAGCGGGTTTAAACTTCCACGGGGAGCTGTTTTTT. The entire variable domain, with the rest obtained from reference TRBV28 and TRBJ2-2, is as follows: DVKVTQSSRYLVKRTGEKVFLECVQDMDHENMFWYRQDPGLGLRLIYFSYDVKMKEKGDIPEGYSVSREKKERFSLILESASTNQTSMYLCASQNSGLAGLNFHGELFFGEGSRLTVL.

As DNA, the CDR3 is TGTGCCAGCAGCTTAGTTGTCGGGGGGCTCACCGGGGAGCTGTTTTTT. It yields the protein CASSLVVGGLTGELFF. V gene TRBV7-2 combines with J gene TRBJ2-2, with D possibly TRBD2 on 7 matching bases. The V gene's germline CDR1 is SGHTA and CDR2 FQGNSA. V gave up 1 base and J gave up 4 bases, with 13 bases separating them. The CDR3 sequence is 16 residues long.

The genes are TRBV11-2 and TRBJ2-1, with 10 bases lining up with TRBD1. Losses at the gene ends were 0 bases for V and 6 bases for J; bases not matched to a gene: 5. The CDR3 totals 16 residues. In germline, CDR1 is SGHAT, CDR2 FQNNGV. CDR3 residues: CASSLEGQGLSNEQFF. Written as DNA, the CDR3 is TGTGCCAGCAGCTTAGAGGGACAGGGGCTCAGCAATGAGCAGTTCTTC.

The rearrangement links TRBV18 to TRBJ2-1; TRBD2 matches 11 bases. The CDR3 spans 16 residues. V gave up 6 bases and J gave up 6 bases; unmatched junction bases: 10. Germline values: CDR1 KGHSH, CDR2 LQKENI. CDR3 sequence reads: CASSPTTSGTPNEQFF. The CDR3 region has the DNA TGTGCCAGCTCCCCTACGACTAGCGGGACCCCCAATGAGCAGTTCTTC.

This rearrangement joins TRBV7-2 to TRBJ1-4; D perhaps matches TRBD1 (6 bases). The CDR3 is made up of 16 amino acids. Germline values: CDR1 SGHTA, CDR2 FQGNSA. V lost 5 bases and J 6 bases, leaving 19 bases between the germline ends. The CDR3 DNA reads TGTGCCAGCAGCGCCCTCTCAGGGGCGTCATATGAAAAACTGTTTTTT. It is translated as CASSALSGASYEKLFF.

V gene TRBV30 combines with J gene TRBJ1-2, with D unclear. The germline gives CDR1 GTSNPN, CDR2 SVGIG (reference sequence). This CDR3 has 13 residues. The V gene lost 4 bases and the J gene lost 6 bases, with 15 bases spanning the gap. CDR3 sequence reads: CAWTLGRRNGYTF. The CDR3 nucleotides read TGTGCCTGGACCTTAGGACGGAGGAATGGCTACACCTTC.

This clone was picked up a small number of times. The chain uses TRBV28 and TRBJ2-4; tentatively, D is TRBD1 (6 bases). This CDR3 has 16 residues. Trimming left V 5 bases short and J 10 bases short, with 24 bases between. In germline, CDR1 is MDHEN, CDR2 SYDVKM. The CDR3 region has the DNA TGTGCCAGCAGTCCCCCCGTACAGGGCCTTCGCCATATTCAGTACTTC. Protein sequence: CASSPPVQGLRHIQYF.

The rearrangement joins TRBV7-9 to TRBJ2-7; 9 bases map to TRBD1. The CDR3 loop spans 16 amino acids. Germline V gene data show CDR1 as SEHNR and CDR2 as FQNEAQ (reference sequence). After removal of 5 bases from V and 1 base from J, the junction contained 9 bases not matched to a gene. In nucleotides, the CDR3 is TGTGCCAGCAGCCACTACCGGGACAGGGTTTCCTACGAGCAGTACTTC. This codes for CASSHYRDRVSYEQYF.

This clone was seen only once. The chain is built from TRBV7-2 and TRBJ1-2; 8 positions agree with TRBD1. This CDR3 contains 17 residues. The trim removed 3 bases at V and 6 bases at J, leaving 15 bases unmatched. Germline loops: CDR1 SGHTA, CDR2 FQGNSA. CDR3 nucleotides: TGTGCCAGCAGCTTCTCATACGGTACCGGGACAGGAAATGGCTACACCTTC. Its protein product is CASSFSYGTGTGNGYTF. Drawing the rest from reference TRBV7-2 and TRBJ1-2, the complete variable domain is GAGVSQSPSNKVTEKGKDVELRCDPISGHTALYWYRQSLGQGLEFLIYFQGNSAPDKSGLPSDRFSAERTGGSVSTLTIQRTQQEDSAVYLCASSFSYGTGTGNGYTFGSGTRLTVV.

This rearrangement joins TRBV7-2 to TRBJ1-1; D is unclear. Germline V gives CDR1 SGHTA, CDR2 FQGNSA. This CDR3 spans 13 amino acids. Trimming pared 5 bases from V and 10 bases from J, leaving 17 bases between. CDR3 sequence: CASSVVGSGIAFF. CDR3 coding DNA: TGTGCCAGCAGCGTGGTAGGTTCCGGGATAGCTTTCTTT.

V usage is TRBV5-5 and J usage is TRBJ1-4; D is unclear. V gave up 0 bases and J gave up 4 bases, with 10 bases separating them. From germline, CDR1 is SGHKS and CDR2 YYEKEE (reference sequence). The CDR3 is 15 amino acids. The CDR3 DNA reads TGTGCCAGCAGCTTGGCGAACATATATAATGAAAAACTGTTTTTT. Translation: CASSLANIYNEKLFF.

The V call is TRBV9, the J call TRBJ2-3, with 11 nucleotides matching TRBD2. The CDR3 contains 14 residues. The V gene end was trimmed by 3 bases and the J gene end by 7 bases; junction bases not matched to a gene: 4. Germline lookup yields CDR1 SGDLS and CDR2 YYNGEE. In nucleotides, the CDR3 is TGTGCCAGCAGCGCCACTAGCGGGGGAAATACGCAGTATTTT. Protein sequence: CASSATSGGNTQYF.

The rearrangement uses TRBV7-3 and TRBJ2-3; 13 bases are a match to TRBD2. Trimming removed 4 bases from V and 9 bases from J; junction bases left unmatched: 7. Germline V gene sequence: CDR1 SGHTA, CDR2 FQGTGA. This CDR3 region has 15 residues. CDR3 in amino acids: CASSSTSGGARTQYF. The CDR3 nucleotides read TGTGCCAGCAGCTCCACTAGCGGGGGGGCCCGGACGCAGTATTTT.

The V call is TRBV7-8, the J call TRBJ1-2; 9 nucleotides match TRBD1. CDR1 is SGHVS and CDR2 is FQNEAQ in the germline V gene. CDR3 length: 15 residues. The V gene end was trimmed by 5 bases and the J gene end by 8 bases; junction bases not matched to a gene: 12. CDR3 sequence reads: CASSPEGTGNQGYTF. In nucleotides, the CDR3 is TGTGCCAGCAGCCCAGAGGGGACAGGGAATCAGGGCTACACCTTC.

V and J are TRBV7-2 and TRBJ1-1; D gene unclear. Germline CDR1 reads SGHTA; CDR2 reads FQGNSA. There are 13 residues in the CDR3. The V end lost 3 bases, the J end lost 3 bases, and 8 bases lay between the germline ends. CDR3 sequence reads: CASSFGLDTEAFF. The CDR3 DNA is TGTGCCAGCAGCTTCGGACTGGACACTGAAGCTTTCTTT.

The genes are TRBV23-1 and TRBJ2-3; 7 bases are shared with TRBD2. TRBV23-1 is filed as an ORF, its function uncertain. The CDR3 sequence is 16 residues long. The V segment lost 3 bases and the J segment 1 base; nucleotides outside the gene matches: 7. CDR3 DNA sequence: TGCGCCAGCAGTCAGCTTCTAGCGGCCCGCACAGATACGCAGTATTTT. Amino acid sequence: CASSQLLAARTDTQYF.